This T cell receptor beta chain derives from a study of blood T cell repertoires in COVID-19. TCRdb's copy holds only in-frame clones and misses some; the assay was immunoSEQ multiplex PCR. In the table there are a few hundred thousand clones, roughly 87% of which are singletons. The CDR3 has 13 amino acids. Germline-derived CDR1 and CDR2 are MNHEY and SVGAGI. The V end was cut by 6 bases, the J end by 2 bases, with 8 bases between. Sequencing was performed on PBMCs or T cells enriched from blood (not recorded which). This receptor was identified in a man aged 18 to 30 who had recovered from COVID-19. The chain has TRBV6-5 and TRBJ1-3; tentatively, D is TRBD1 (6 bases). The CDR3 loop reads CASRRQAGNTIYF. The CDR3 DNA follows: TGTGCCAGCAGGCGACAGGCTGGAAACACCATATATTTT.